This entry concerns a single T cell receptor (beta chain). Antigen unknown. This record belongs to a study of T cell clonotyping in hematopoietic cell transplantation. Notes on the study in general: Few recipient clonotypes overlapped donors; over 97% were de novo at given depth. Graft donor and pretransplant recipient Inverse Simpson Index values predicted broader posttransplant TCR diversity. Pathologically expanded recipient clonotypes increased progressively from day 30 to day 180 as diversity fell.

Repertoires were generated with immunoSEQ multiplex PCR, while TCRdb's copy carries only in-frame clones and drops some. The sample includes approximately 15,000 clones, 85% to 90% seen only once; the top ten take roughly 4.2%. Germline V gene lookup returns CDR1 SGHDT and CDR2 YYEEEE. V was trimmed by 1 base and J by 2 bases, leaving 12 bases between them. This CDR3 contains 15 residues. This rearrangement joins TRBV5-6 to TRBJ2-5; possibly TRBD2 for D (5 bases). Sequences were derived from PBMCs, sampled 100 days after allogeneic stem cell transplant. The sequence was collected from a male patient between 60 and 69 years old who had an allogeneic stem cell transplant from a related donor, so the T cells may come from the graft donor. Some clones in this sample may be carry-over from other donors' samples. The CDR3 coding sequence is TGTGCCAGCAGCTTGTCTGCAACTAGACAAGAGACCCAGTACTTC. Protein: CASSLSATRQETQYF.